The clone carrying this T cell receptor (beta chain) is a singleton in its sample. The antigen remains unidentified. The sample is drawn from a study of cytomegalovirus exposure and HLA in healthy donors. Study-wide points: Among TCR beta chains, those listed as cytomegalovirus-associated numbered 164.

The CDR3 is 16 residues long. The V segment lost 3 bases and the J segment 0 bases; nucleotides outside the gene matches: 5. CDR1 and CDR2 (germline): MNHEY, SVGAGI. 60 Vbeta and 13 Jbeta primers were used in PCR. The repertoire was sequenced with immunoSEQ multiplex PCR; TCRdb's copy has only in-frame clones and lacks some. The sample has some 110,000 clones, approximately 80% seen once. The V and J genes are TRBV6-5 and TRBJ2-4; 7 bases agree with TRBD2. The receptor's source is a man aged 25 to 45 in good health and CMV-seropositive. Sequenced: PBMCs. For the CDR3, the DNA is TGTGCCAGCAGTTATGGTGGGGGGGTAGCCAAAAACATTCAGTACTTC. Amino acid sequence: CASSYGGGVAKNIQYF.